One sample yielded the 8 T cell receptor beta chains listed below, sequenced in a study of T cells after somatic rescue of genetic block. Only in-frame clones appear in the TCRdb table, and some are missing; sequencing was by immunoSEQ multiplex PCR. The sample lists some 90,000 clones, 75% to 90% occurring once. Sequenced material: peripheral blood mononuclear cells (PBMCs). Receptors originate from a woman aged 18-29 years.

The CDR3 region is CASSRGSQPQHF. As DNA, the CDR3 is TGTGCCAGCTCAAGGGGGAGTCAGCCCCAGCATTTT. This rearrangement joins TRBV27 to TRBJ1-5, with TRBD1 as a possible D gene (6 bases). From germline, CDR1 is MNHEY and CDR2 SMNVEV (reference sequence). There are 12 residues in the CDR3. V was cut by 8 bases and J by 6 bases, with 11 bases left in between.

V gene TRBV9 combines with J gene TRBJ1-1; 7 bases are shared with TRBD1. V was clipped by 3 bases and J by 2 bases; unmatched bases: 4. The CDR3 has 14 residues. Germline V CDR1 and CDR2: SGDLS, YYNGEE. CDR3 sequence: CASSGTGQNTEAFF. Here the CDR3 DNA reads TGTGCCAGCAGCGGGACAGGCCAAAACACTGAAGCTTTCTTT.

The CDR3 DNA sequence: TGTGCCAGCAGCTACGAGGGGGGAGGAGAGACCCAGTACTTC. This sequence encodes CASSYEGGGETQYF. The V gene is TRBV5-5, the J gene TRBJ2-5, with D perhaps being TRBD1 or TRBD2 (6 bases each). Trimming cost V 3 bases and J 4 bases, with 13 bases left between them. This CDR3 has 14 residues. The germline V gene encodes CDR1 SGHKS and CDR2 YYEKEE (reference sequence).

This clone came up a few times. Here the CDR3 reads CASSRGQAAQGANGYTF. The CDR3 nucleotides are TGTGCCAGCAGCAGGGGTCAGGCTGCACAGGGGGCAAATGGCTACACCTTC. This chain uses TRBV7-9 with TRBJ1-2; TRBD1 agrees at 9 bases. CDR3 length equals 17 residues. Germline V gene sequence: CDR1 SEHNR, CDR2 FQNEAQ (reference sequence). J gave up 6 bases and V 5 bases, and 16 bases lay outside the gene matches.

Ten or more counts support this clone. This chain joins TRBV19 and TRBJ1-5; possibly TRBD1 for D (5 bases). V was pared by 3 bases and J by 4 bases, with 13 bases between. The CDR3 loop spans 15 amino acids. The V gene's germline CDR1 is LNHDA and CDR2 SQIVND (reference sequence). The CDR3 here is CASSIDTGRNQPQHF. CDR3 nucleotides: TGTGCCAGTAGTATTGATACGGGGCGGAATCAGCCCCAGCATTTT.

In its sample, this clone was seen once. The rearrangement joins TRBV19 to TRBJ2-7, with 9 bases matching TRBD2. This CDR3 is built from 13 residues. Germline loops: CDR1 LNHDA, CDR2 SQIVND (reference sequence). The trim removed 6 bases at V and 2 bases at J, leaving 2 bases unmatched. The CDR3 DNA is TGTGCCAGTAGGACTAGCGGCACCTACGAGCAGTACTTC. Its translation is CASRTSGTYEQYF. Complete variable domain (other parts from reference TRBV19 and TRBJ2-7): DGGITQSPKYLFRKEGQNVTLSCEQNLNHDAMYWYRQDPGQGLRLIYYSQIVNDFQKGDIAEGYSVSREKKESFPLTVTSAQKNPTAFYLCASRTSGTYEQYFGPGTRLTVT.

This clone was recorded once. The V call is TRBV2, the J call TRBJ2-3, with D possibly TRBD1 on 6 matching bases. Germline values: CDR1 SNHLY, CDR2 FYNNEI. The CDR3 sequence is 15 residues long. The germline V and J ends were trimmed by 8 bases and 9 bases, with 24 bases remaining between them. As DNA, the CDR3 is TGTGCCAGCGCTACCCGGGACAACGTAAGGGGCACGCAGTATTTT. Protein product: CASATRDNVRGTQYF.

This clone appeared a single time. This rearrangement joins TRBV7-8 to TRBJ1-1, with D possibly being TRBD1 (5 bases). This CDR3 region has 15 residues. Germline assignment: CDR1 SGHVS and CDR2 FQNEAQ. Trimming cost V 1 base and J 1 base, with 10 bases left between them. Here the CDR3 reads CASSLGGGKNTEAFF. The CDR3 DNA follows: TGTGCCAGCAGCTTAGGTGGGGGTAAGAACACTGAAGCTTTCTTT. The entire variable domain, with the rest obtained from reference TRBV7-8 and TRBJ1-1, is as follows: GAGVSQSPRYKVAKRGQDVALRCDPISGHVSLFWYQQALGQGPEFLTYFQNEAQLDKSGLPSDRFFAERPEGSVSTLKIQRTQQEDSAVYLCASSLGGGKNTEAFFGQGTRLTVV.